The T cell receptor beta chain described here comes from a study of T-cell memory formation after mild COVID-19. Study results and limitations: Clones that contracted from day 15 to 85 were balanced CD4/CD8, while later expanders leaned CD4+. Among contracting clones, CD4+ were mainly CM/EM and CD8+ enriched in EMRA.

TCRdb analysed the 5' RACE reads with MiXCR anew, one entry per CDR3 protein. The data contain some 210,000 distinct CDR3 sequences, around 20% of them singletons. In this sample, this clonotype turned up many times. Its antigen is still unknown. Trimming cost V 4 bases and J 2 bases; bases outside gene matches: 14. The CDR3 spans 16 residues. CDR1 and CDR2 from the germline V gene are DFQATT and SNEGSKA (reference sequence). This sequence was found in an adult woman who had mild COVID-19 (a few samples of this study predate the infection). Cell type and time point are not known. The V call is TRBV20-1, the J call TRBJ2-7; 7 bases map to TRBD1. The sample was PBMCs or a T cell subset sorted from them (not recorded which). CDR3 DNA sequence: TGCAGTGCTACCCCATTACCCGGGACAGTAGCCTACGAGCAGTACTTC. This gives the protein CSATPLPGTVAYEQYF.